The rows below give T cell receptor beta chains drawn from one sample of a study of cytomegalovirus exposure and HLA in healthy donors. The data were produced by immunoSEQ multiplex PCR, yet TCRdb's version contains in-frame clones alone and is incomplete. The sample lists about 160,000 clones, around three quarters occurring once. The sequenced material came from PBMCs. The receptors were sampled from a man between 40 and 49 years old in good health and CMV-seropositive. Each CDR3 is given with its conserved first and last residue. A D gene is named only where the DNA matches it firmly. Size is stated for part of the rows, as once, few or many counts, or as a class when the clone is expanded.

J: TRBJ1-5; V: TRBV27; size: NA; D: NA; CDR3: CASRSTSGQVGNQPQHF; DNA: TGTGCCAGCAGATCAACCTCGGGACAAGTAGGCAATCAGCCCCAGCATTTT
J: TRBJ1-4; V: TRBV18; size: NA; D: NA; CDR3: CASSPGLNEKLFF; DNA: TGTGCCAGCTCACCCGGGTTGAATGAAAAACTGTTTTTT
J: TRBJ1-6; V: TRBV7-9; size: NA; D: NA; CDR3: CASSLDYWANSPLHF; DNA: TGTGCCAGCAGCTTAGATTACTGGGCGAATTCACCCCTCCACTTT
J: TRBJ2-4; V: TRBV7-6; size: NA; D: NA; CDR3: CASSLGAGEWYF; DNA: TGTGCCAGCAGCCTTGGGGCAGGGGAATGGTACTTC
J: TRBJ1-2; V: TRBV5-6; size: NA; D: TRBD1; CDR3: CASSPRGVGDRYGYTF; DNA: TGTGCCAGCAGCCCCCGGGGAGTAGGGGACAGATATGGCTACACCTTC
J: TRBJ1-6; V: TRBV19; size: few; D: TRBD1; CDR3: CASQGQGYSPLHF; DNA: TGTGCCAGCCAAGGACAGGGGTATTCACCCCTCCACTTT
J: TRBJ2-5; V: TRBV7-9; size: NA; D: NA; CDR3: CASSRPGRGKETQYF; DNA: TGTGCCAGCAGCCGCCCGGGCAGGGGCAAAGAGACCCAGTACTTC
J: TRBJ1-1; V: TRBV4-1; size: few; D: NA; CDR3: CASSSPTSATEAFF; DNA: TGCGCCAGCAGCTCGCCGACTAGTGCTACTGAAGCTTTCTTT
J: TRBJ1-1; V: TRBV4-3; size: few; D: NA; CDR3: CASSQDVRNTEAFF; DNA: TGCGCCAGCAGCCAAGATGTGAGGAACACTGAAGCTTTCTTT
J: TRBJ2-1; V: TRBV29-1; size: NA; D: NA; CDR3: CSVEDFAKPDNEQFF; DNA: TGCAGCGTTGAAGATTTTGCCAAGCCCGACAATGAGCAGTTCTTC
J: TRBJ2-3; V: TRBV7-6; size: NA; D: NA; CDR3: CASSLWKNGEDTQYF; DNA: TGTGCCAGCAGCTTATGGAAAAACGGGGAGGATACGCAGTATTTT
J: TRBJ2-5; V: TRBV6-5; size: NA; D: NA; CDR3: CASSYRGETQYF; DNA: TGTGCCAGCAGTTACCGCGGGGAGACCCAGTACTTC
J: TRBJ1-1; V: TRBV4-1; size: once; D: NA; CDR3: CASSQEWDLLAFF; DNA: TGCGCCAGCAGCCAAGAGTGGGACTTGCTGGCTTTCTTT
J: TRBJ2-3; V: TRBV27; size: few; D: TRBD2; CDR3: CASSLRAGDTDTQYF; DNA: TGTGCCAGCAGTTTAAGAGCGGGGGACACAGATACGCAGTATTTT
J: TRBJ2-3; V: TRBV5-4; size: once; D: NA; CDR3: CASSLDYSGSTDTQYF; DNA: TGTGCCAGCAGCTTGGACTACTCGGGAAGCACAGATACGCAGTATTTT
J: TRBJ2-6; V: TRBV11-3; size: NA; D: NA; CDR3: CASSLRWTNRLSSGANVLTF; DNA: TGTGCCAGCAGCTTACGATGGACGAACAGGCTTTCCTCTGGGGCCAACGTCCTGACTTTC
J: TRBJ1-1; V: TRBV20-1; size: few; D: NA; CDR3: CSARDQTEAFF; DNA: TGCAGTGCTAGAGATCAGACTGAAGCTTTCTTT
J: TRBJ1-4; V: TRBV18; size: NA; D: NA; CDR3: CASSPSLRDNEKLFF; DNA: TGTGCCAGCTCACCCTCCCTCAGGGATAATGAAAAACTGTTTTTT
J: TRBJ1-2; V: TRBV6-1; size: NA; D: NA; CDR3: CASSIRQDYGYTF; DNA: TGTGCCAGCAGTATCCGACAGGACTATGGCTACACCTTC
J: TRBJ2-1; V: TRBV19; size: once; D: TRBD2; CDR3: CATLPLAGSSYNEQFF; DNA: TGTGCCACCTTACCACTAGCGGGGTCCTCCTACAATGAGCAGTTCTTC
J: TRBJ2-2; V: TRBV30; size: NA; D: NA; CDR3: CAWSVGPKRNTGELFF; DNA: TGTGCCTGGAGTGTAGGTCCCAAGCGAAACACCGGGGAGCTGTTTTTT
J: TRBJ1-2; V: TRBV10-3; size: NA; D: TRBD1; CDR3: CAIRQGQGADYGYTF; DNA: TGTGCCATCAGACAAGGACAGGGGGCGGACTATGGCTACACCTTC
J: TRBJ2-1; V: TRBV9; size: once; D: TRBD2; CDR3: CASSAGLAGAYNEQFF; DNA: TGTGCCAGCAGCGCAGGACTAGCGGGGGCCTACAATGAGCAGTTCTTC
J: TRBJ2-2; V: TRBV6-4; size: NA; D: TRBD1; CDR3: CASSVQGWTGELFF; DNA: TGTGCCAGCAGTGTACAGGGGTGGACCGGGGAGCTGTTTTTT
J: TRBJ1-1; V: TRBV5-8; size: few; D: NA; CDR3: CASDRSTEAFF; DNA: TGTGCCAGCGATCGGAGCACTGAAGCTTTCTTT
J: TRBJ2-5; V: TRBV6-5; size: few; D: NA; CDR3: CASSTLSGLGETQYF; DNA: TGTGCCAGCAGTACCTTGTCGGGGTTAGGAGAGACCCAGTACTTC
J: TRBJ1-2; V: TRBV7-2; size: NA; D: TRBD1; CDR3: CASSFLGTGAYGYTF; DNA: TGTGCCAGCAGCTTCCTAGGGACAGGGGCATATGGCTACACCTTC
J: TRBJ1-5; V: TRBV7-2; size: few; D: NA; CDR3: CASSQGLISNQPQHF; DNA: TGTGCCAGCAGCCAGGGACTGATTAGCAATCAGCCCCAGCATTTT
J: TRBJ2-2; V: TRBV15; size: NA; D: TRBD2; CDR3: CATSRDPGRGTGGELFF; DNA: TGTGCCACCAGCAGAGATCCGGGGCGGGGGACCGGCGGGGAGCTGTTTTTT
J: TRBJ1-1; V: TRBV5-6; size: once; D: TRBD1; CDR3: CASSPGPPTGVNTEAFF; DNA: TGTGCCAGCAGCCCAGGCCCACCAACAGGGGTGAACACTGAAGCTTTCTTT
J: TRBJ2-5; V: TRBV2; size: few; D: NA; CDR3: CASRQHRETQYF; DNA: TGTGCCAGCAGACAGCACCGGGAGACCCAGTACTTC
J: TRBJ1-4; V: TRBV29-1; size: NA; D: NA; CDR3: CSVEDAVRGFREKLFF; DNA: TGCAGCGTTGAAGACGCGGTGCGGGGGTTCCGGGAAAAACTGTTTTTT
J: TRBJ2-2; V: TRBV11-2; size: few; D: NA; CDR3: CASSLSQAGGELFF; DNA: TGTGCCAGCAGCTTAAGTCAGGCAGGGGGGGAGCTGTTTTTT
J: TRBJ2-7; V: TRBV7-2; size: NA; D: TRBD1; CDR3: CASRSGTAEQYF; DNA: TGTGCCAGCAGATCCGGGACAGCGGAGCAGTACTTC
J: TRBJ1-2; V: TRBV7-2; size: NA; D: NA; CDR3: CASSQDSRHSYGYTF; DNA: TGTGCCAGCAGCCAGGACAGCCGTCACTCCTATGGCTACACCTTC
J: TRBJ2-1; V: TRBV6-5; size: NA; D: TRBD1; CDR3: CASRKTGLNEQFF; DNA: TGTGCCAGCAGGAAGACAGGGTTGAATGAGCAGTTCTTC
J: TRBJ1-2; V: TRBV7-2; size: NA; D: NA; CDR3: CASIRGSESRGYTF; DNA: TGTGCCAGCATTAGAGGGTCGGAGTCACGGGGCTACACCTTC
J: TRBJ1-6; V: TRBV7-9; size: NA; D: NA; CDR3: CASSLGGRGSRELNSPLHF; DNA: TGTGCCAGCAGCTTAGGTGGCAGGGGATCCAGAGAACTTAATTCACCCCTCCACTTT
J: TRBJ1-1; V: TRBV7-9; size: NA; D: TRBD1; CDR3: CASRQGMNTEAFF; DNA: TGTGCCAGCAGACAGGGGATGAACACTGAAGCTTTCTTT
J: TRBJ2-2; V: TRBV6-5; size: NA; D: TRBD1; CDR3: CASSNTGQKSGELFF; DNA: TGTGCCAGCAGTAACACGGGACAGAAGTCCGGGGAGCTGTTTTTT
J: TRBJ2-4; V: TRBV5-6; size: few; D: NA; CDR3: CASSLGGGAAKNIQYF; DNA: TGTGCCAGCAGCTTGGGAGGGGGGGCAGCCAAAAACATTCAGTACTTC
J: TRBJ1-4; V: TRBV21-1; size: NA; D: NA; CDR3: CASRSTYLGDEKLFF; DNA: TGTGCCAGCAGATCAACTTACCTAGGAGACGAAAAACTGTTTTTT
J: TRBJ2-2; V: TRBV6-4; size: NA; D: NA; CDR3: CASSDSGAANTGELFF; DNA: TGTGCCAGCAGTGACTCGGGGGCCGCGAACACCGGGGAGCTGTTTTTT
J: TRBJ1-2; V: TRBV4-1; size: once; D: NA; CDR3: CASSQGTGNYGYTF; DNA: TGCGCCAGCAGCCAAGGCACGGGAAACTATGGCTACACCTTC
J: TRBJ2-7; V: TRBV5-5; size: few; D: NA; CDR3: CASSLASGREQYF; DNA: TGTGCCAGCAGCTTGGCCAGTGGGCGCGAGCAGTACTTC
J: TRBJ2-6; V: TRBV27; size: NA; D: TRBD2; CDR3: CASSFRAGGSGANVLTF; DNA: TGTGCCAGCAGCTTTAGGGCGGGAGGTTCTGGGGCCAACGTCCTGACTTTC
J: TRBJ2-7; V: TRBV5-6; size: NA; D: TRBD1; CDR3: CASSSQGALNEQYF; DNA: TGTGCCAGCAGCTCACAGGGGGCTCTCAACGAGCAGTACTTC
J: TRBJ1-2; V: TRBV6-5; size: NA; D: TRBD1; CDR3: CASRNRQGLGGYTF; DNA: TGTGCCAGCAGGAACCGACAGGGGTTGGGTGGCTACACCTTC
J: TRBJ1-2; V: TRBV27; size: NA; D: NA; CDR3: CASSLRGLDYGYTF; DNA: TGTGCCAGCAGTTTACGGGGTCTAGACTATGGCTACACCTTC
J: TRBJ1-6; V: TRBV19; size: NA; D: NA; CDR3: CASSIASSPLHF; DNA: TGTGCCAGTAGTATAGCATCTTCACCCCTCCACTTT